The 9 T cell receptor beta chains presented below share a single source sample, sequenced in a study of PD-1 blockade in classical Hodgkin lymphoma. Each and every patient relapsed after autologous stem cell transplantation, and patients got differing brentuximab vedotin exposure. Libraries were prepared by immunoSEQ multiplex PCR; TCRdb keeps only in-frame clonotypes and omits some of them. The sample includes roughly 100,000 clones, roughly 91% seen only once; the top ten take under 8%. The sequenced sample was peripheral blood mononuclear cells (PBMCs), obtained before the second cycle of nivolumab. These TCRs come from a human donor with classical Hodgkin lymphoma.

This rearrangement joins TRBV7-2 to TRBJ2-2; D is undetermined. V was pared by 1 base and J by 4 bases, with 13 bases between. The length of the CDR3 is 16 residues. CDR1 SGHTA and CDR2 FQGNSA come from the germline V gene. The DNA for the CDR3 is TGTGCCAGCAGCTTAGGCGTGGGAACGGGCACCGGGGAGCTGTTTTTT. This sequence encodes CASSLGVGTGTGELFF.

This clone has just one count. This rearrangement joins TRBV2 to TRBJ2-3; 9 bases map to TRBD2. The CDR3 covers 14 residues. Germline CDR1 SNHLY, CDR2 FYNNEI. Germline trimming cut 8 bases from V and 3 bases from J; bases unmatched to any gene: 6. For the CDR3, the DNA is TGTGCCAGCGGGCTAGCGGGGAGGACAGATACGCAGTATTTT. Translated: CASGLAGRTDTQYF.

The chain carries TRBV9 and TRBJ2-1; 12 bases line up with TRBD2. This CDR3 spans 15 amino acids. Germline CDR1 is SGDLS and CDR2 is YYNGEE. Trimming at V came to 3 bases and at J to 6 bases, leaving 4 bases not matched to a gene. CDR3: CASSATLAGGNEQFF. The CDR3 DNA reads TGTGCCAGCAGCGCAACACTAGCGGGAGGCAATGAGCAGTTCTTC. The full variable domain, with the rest looked up from reference TRBV9 and TRBJ2-1, is DSGVTQTPKHLITATGQRVTLRCSPRSGDLSVYWYQQSLDQGLQFLIQYYNGEERAKGNILERFSAQQFPDLHSELNLSSLELGDSALYFCASSATLAGGNEQFFGPGTRLTVL.

This chain joins TRBV6-5 and TRBJ2-2; no clear D gene. Germline V gene lookup returns CDR1 MNHEY and CDR2 SVGAGI. The CDR3 covers 13 residues. V was shortened by 6 bases and J by 7 bases, with 12 bases between the two germline ends. The CDR3: CASSHHLDGELFF. CDR3 in DNA: TGTGCCAGCAGCCACCACTTGGACGGGGAGCTGTTTTTT.

The CDR3 DNA is TGTGCCAGCAGCTTATATCCCGGGGAGCTGTTTTTT. Amino acids: CASSLYPGELFF. The chain has TRBV7-2 and TRBJ2-2; D not certain. This CDR3 spans 12 amino acids. Trimming cost V 2 bases and J 6 bases, with 4 bases left between them. Germline CDR1 reads SGHTA; CDR2 reads FQGNSA.

The sample holds a few counts of this clone. The chain is built from TRBV5-5 and TRBJ1-4; D remains unclear. CDR1 is SGHKS and CDR2 is YYEKEE in the germline V gene (reference sequence). This CDR3 has 14 amino acids. Between the trimmed V and J ends, which lost 2 bases and 4 bases, there was a span of 9 bases. The CDR3 DNA reads as TGTGCCAGCAGCTTATGGACGGATAATGAAAAACTGTTTTTT. It yields the protein CASSLWTDNEKLFF.

The chain joins TRBV7-2 to TRBJ1-3; D is unclear. The V gene's germline CDR1 is SGHTA and CDR2 FQGNSA. Trimming took off 1 base at V and 4 bases at J, with 5 bases between the two ends. This CDR3 is built from 13 residues. The CDR3 sequence is CASSLGRGNTIYF. The DNA for the CDR3 is TGTGCCAGCAGCTTAGGCAGGGGAAACACCATATATTTT.

The chain joins TRBV29-1 to TRBJ2-5; 10 nucleotides agree with TRBD1. The CDR3 consists of 17 residues. V was pared by 3 bases and J by 5 bases, with 15 bases of the junction left unmatched. In germline, CDR1 is SQVTM, CDR2 ANQGSEA. The CDR3 DNA follows: TGCAGCGTTGATAGGGTTTCGGTTTGGGACAGGGGTGAGACCCAGTACTTC. It specifies CSVDRVSVWDRGETQYF.

The CDR3 bases are TGTGCCATCAGTGAAATAGCGGGGCACACAGATACGCAGTATTTT. It encodes CAISEIAGHTDTQYF. The chain carries TRBV10-3 and TRBJ2-3, with 8 bases matching TRBD2. This CDR3 region has 15 residues. Germline V gene lookup returns CDR1 ENHRY and CDR2 SYGVKD. The trim removed 3 bases at V and 2 bases at J, leaving 4 bases unmatched.